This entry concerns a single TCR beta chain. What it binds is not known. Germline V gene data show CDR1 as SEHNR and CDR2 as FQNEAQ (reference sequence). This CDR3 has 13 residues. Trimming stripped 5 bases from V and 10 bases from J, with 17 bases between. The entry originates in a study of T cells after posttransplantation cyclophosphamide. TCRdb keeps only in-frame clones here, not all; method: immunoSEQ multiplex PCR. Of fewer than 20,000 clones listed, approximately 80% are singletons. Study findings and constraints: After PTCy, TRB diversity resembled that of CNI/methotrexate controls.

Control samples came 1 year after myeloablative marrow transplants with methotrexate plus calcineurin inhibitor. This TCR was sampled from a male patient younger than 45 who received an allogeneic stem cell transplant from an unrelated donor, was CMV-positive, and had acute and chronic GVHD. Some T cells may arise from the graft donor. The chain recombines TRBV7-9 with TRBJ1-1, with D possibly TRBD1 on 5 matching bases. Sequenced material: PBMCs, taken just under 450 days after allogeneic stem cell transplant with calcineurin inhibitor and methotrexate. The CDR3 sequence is CASSLRAEGRAFF. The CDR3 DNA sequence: TGTGCCAGCAGCCTTAGGGCGGAGGGGCGAGCTTTCTTT.